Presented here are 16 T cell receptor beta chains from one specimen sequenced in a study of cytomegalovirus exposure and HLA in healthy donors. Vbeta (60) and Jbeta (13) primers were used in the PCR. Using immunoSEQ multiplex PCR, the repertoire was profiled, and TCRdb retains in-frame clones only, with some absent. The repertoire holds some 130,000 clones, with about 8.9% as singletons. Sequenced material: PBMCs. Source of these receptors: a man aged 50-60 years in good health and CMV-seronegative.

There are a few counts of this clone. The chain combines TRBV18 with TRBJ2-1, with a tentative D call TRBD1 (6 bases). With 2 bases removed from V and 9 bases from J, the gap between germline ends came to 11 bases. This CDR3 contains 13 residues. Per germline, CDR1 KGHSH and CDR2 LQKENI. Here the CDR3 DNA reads TGTGCCAGCTCACCATATCCGGACAGTGAGCAGTTCTTC. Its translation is CASSPYPDSEQFF.

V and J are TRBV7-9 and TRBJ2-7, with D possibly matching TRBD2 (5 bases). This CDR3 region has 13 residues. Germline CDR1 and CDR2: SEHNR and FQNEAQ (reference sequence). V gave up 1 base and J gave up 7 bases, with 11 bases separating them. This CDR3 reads CASSLGTEGEQYF. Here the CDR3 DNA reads TGTGCCAGCAGCTTAGGAACTGAGGGAGAGCAGTACTTC.

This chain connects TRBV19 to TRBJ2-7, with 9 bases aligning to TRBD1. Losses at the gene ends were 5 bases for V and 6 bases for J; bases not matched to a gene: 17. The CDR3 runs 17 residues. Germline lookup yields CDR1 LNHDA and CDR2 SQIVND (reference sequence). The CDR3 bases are TGTGCCAGTAGTGTCCGACCCGGGACAGGGAGGGCCTCCGAGCAGTACTTC. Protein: CASSVRPGTGRASEQYF.

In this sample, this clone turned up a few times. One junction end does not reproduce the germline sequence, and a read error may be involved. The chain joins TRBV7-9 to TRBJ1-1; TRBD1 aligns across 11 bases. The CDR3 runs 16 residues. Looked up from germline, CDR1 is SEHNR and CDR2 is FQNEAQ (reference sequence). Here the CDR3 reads CASSPGRGQGASMGLF. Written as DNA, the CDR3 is TGTGCCAGCAGCCCCGGCAGAGGACAGGGGGCCTCCATGGGGCTCTTT.

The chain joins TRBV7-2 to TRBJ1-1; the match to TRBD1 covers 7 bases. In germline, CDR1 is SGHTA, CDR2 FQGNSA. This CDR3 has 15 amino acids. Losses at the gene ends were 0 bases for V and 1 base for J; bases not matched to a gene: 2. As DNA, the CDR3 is TGTGCCAGCAGCTTAGCGACAGGGAGGAACACTGAAGCTTTCTTT. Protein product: CASSLATGRNTEAFF.

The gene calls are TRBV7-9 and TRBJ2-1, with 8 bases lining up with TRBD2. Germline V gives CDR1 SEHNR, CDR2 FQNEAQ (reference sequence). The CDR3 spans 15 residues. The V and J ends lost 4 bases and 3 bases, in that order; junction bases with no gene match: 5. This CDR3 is CASSSAGGYYNEQFF. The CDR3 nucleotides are TGTGCCAGCAGCTCCGCGGGAGGATACTACAATGAGCAGTTCTTC.

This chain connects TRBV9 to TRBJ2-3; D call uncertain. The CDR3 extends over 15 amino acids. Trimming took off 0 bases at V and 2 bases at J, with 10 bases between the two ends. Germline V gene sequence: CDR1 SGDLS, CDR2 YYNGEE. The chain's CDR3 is CASSVDAASTDTQYF. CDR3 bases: TGTGCCAGCAGCGTAGACGCGGCTTCCACAGATACGCAGTATTTT.

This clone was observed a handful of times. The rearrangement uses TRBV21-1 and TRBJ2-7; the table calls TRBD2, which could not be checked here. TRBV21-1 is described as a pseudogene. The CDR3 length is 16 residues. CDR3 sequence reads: CASSSRGASSSYEQYF. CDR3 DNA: TGTGCCAGCAGCTCCCGGGGTGCCTCTAGCTCCTACGAGCAGTACTTC.

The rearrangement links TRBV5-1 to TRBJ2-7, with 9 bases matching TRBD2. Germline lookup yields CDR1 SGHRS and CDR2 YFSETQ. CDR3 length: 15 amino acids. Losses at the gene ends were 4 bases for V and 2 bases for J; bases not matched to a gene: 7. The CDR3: CASSAVAGAPYEQYF. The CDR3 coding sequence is TGCGCCAGCAGCGCTGTAGCGGGAGCTCCCTACGAGCAGTACTTC.

CDR3 coding DNA: TGCGCCAGCAGCTGGCGGCGGGAACAACTCGGGGATAATTCACCCCTCCACTTT. Residues: CASSWRREQLGDNSPLHF. The V gene is TRBV5-1, the J gene TRBJ1-6, with D uncertain. Germline lookup yields CDR1 SGHRS and CDR2 YFSETQ. The CDR3 covers 18 residues. Trimming cost V 3 bases and J 5 bases, with 21 bases left between them.

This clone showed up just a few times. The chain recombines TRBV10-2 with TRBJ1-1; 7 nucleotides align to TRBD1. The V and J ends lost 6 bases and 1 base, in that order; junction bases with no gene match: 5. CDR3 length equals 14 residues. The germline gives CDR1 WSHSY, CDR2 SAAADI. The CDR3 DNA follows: TGCGCCAGCAGCTCCGGGACAGCGAACACTGAAGCTTTCTTT. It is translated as CASSSGTANTEAFF.

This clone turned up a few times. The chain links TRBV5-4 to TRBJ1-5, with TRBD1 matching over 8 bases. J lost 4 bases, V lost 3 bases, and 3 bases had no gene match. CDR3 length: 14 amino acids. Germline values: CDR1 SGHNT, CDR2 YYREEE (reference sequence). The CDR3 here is CASSSGQGNQPQHF. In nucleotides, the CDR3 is TGTGCCAGCAGCTCTGGACAGGGTAATCAGCCCCAGCATTTT.

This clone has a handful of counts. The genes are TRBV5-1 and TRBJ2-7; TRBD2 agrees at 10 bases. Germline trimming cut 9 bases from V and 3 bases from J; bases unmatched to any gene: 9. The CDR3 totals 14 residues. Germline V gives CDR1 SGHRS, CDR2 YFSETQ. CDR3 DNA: TGCGCCACATCATGGACTAGCGGAAACTACGAGCAGTACTTC. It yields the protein CATSWTSGNYEQYF.

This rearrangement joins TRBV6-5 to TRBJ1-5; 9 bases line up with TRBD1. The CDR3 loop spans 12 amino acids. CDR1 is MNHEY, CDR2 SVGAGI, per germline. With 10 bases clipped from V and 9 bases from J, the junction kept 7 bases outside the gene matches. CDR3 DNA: TGTGCCACGGGACAGGGCCCTCGGCCCCAGCATTTT. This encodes CATGQGPRPQHF.

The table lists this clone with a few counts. CDR3 DNA sequence: TGTGCCAGCAGCTCAGGGCCCTTCGGCATATATTTT. It specifies CASSSGPFGIYF. The chain employs TRBV11-2 and TRBJ1-3; D possibly corresponds to TRBD1 (5 bases). The CDR3 loop spans 12 amino acids. V was trimmed by 4 bases and J by 12 bases, leaving 13 bases between them. The germline gives CDR1 SGHAT, CDR2 FQNNGV.

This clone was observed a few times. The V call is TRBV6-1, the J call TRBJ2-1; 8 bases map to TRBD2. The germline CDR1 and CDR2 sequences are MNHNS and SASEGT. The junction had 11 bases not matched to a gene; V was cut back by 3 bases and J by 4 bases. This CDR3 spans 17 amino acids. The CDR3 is CASSDNPAGVGYNEQFF. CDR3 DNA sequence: TGTGCCAGCAGTGATAATCCAGCGGGGGTGGGGTACAATGAGCAGTTCTTC.